This T cell receptor beta chain stems from a study of monozygotic twins with inflammatory bowel disease. Whole-study results and caveats: Patient repertoires may carry noise from differing immunosuppressive treatments.

This CDR3 region has 16 residues. Germline loops: CDR1 KGHSH, CDR2 LQKENI. Remarks on this clonotype: The antigen is undetermined.

Every TCR library used approximately 4,000 ng of total RNA. TCRdb derives one entry per CDR3 protein from the 5' RACE reads, leaving out DNA. The listing records under 150,000 distinct CDR3 sequences. The sequencing input was blood. The chain carries TRBV18 and TRBJ2-7; TCRdb's D call, TRBD2, is unchecked because there is no DNA. This clonotype was obtained from a human donor with ulcerative colitis or Crohn's disease, or a healthy co-twin of an affected twin (not recorded which). The CDR3: CASSPGPGASPYEQYF.